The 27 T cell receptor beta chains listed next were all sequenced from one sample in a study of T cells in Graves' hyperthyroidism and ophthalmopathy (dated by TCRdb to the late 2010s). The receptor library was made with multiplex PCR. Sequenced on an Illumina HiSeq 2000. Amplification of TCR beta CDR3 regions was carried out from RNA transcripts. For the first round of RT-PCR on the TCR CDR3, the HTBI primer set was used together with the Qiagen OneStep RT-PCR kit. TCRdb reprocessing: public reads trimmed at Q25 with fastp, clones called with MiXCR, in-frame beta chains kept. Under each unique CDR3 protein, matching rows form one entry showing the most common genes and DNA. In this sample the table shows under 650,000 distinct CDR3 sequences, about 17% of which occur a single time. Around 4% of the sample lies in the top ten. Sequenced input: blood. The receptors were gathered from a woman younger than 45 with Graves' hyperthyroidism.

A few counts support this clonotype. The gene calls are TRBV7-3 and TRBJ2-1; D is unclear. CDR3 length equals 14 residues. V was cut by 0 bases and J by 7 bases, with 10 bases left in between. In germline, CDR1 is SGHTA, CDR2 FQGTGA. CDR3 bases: TGTGCCAGCAGCTTAACAGGATGGCAGAATGAGCAGTTCTTC. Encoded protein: CASSLTGWQNEQFF. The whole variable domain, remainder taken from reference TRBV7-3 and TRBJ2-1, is GAGVSQTPSNKVTEKGKYVELRCDPISGHTALYWYRQSLGQGPEFLIYFQGTGAADDSGLPNDRFFAVRPEGSVSTLKIQRTERGDSAVYLCASSLTGWQNEQFFGPGTRLTVL.

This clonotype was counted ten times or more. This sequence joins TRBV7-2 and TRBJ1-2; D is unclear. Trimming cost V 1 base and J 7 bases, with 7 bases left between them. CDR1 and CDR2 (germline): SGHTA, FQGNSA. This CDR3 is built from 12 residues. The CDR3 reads CASSLGYGGYTF. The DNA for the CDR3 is TGTGCCAGCAGCTTAGGTTACGGTGGCTACACCTTC. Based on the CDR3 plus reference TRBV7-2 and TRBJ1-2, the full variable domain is GAGVSQSPSNKVTEKGKDVELRCDPISGHTALYWYRQSLGQGLEFLIYFQGNSAPDKSGLPSDRFSAERTGGSVSTLTIQRTQQEDSAVYLCASSLGYGGYTFGSGTRLTVV.

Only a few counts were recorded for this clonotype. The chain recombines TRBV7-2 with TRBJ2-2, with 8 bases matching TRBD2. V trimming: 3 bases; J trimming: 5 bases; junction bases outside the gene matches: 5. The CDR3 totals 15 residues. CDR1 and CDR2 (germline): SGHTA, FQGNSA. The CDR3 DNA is TGTGCCAGCAGCTTTCAGACTAGCGTGACCGGGGAGCTGTTTTTT. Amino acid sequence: CASSFQTSVTGELFF.

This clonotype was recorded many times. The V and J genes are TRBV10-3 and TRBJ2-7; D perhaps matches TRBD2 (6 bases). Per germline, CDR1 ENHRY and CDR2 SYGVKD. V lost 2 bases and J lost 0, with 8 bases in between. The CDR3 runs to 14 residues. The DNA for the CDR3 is TGTGCCATCAGTGAGGGGAGGAGCTCCTACGAGCAGTACTTC. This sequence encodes CAISEGRSSYEQYF.

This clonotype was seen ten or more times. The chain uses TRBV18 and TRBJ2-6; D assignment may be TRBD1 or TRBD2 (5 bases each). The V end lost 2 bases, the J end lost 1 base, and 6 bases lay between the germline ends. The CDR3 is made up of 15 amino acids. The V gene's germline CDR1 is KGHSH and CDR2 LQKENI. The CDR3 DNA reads TGTGCCAGCTCACCAGAGGGGTCTGGGGCCAACGTCCTGACTTTC. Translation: CASSPEGSGANVLTF.

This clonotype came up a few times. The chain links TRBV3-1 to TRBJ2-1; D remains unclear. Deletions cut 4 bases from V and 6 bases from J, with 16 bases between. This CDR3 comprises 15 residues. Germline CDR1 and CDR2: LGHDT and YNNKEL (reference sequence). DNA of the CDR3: TGTGCCAGCAGCCTCCGGGCAATCGGTCCCAATGAGCAGTTCTTC. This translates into CASSLRAIGPNEQFF.

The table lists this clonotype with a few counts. CDR3 nucleotide sequence: TGTGCCACCAAAGACGGTACCCGGGGGGCCCAGTACTTC. Its translation is CATKDGTRGAQYF. This chain connects TRBV24-1 to TRBJ2-5; TRBD2 matches at 7 bases. Germline CDR1 reads KGHDR; CDR2 reads SFDVKD. The CDR3 has 13 amino acids. V was clipped by 8 bases and J by 9 bases; unmatched bases: 11.

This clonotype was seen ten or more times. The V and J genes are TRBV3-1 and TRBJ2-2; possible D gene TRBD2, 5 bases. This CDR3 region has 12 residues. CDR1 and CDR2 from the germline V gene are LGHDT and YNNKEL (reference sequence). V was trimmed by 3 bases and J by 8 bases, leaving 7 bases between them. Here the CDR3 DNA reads TGTGCCAGCAGCCATAGGAGGGGGGAGCTGTTTTTT. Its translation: CASSHRRGELFF.

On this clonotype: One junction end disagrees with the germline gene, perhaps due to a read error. This CDR3 reads CASSLDSPEIQYF. DNA of the CDR3: TGTGCCAGCAGCTTAGACAGTCCAGAGATCCAGTACTTC. The chain joins TRBV11-2 to TRBJ2-5, with no clear D. Germline V gene lookup returns CDR1 SGHAT and CDR2 FQNNGV. The CDR3 runs to 13 residues.

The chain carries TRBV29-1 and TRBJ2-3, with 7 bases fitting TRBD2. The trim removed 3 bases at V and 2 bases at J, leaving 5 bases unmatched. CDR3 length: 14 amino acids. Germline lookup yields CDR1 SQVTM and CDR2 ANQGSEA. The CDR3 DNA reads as TGCAGCGTTGACACGGGGGGTTCCACAGATACGCAGTATTTT. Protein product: CSVDTGGSTDTQYF.

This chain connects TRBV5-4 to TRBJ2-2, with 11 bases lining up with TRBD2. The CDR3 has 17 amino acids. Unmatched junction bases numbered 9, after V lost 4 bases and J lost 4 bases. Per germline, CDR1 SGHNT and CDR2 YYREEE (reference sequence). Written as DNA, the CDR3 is TGTGCCAGCAGCGGTGATAGCGGGAGGGCCATCACCGGGGAGCTGTTTTTT. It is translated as CASSGDSGRAITGELFF.

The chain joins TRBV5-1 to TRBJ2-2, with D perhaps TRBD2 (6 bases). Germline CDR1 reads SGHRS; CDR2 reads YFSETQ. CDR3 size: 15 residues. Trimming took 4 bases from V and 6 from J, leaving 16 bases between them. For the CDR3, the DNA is TGCGCCAGCAGCCTGGACTATGCCCATGCCGGGGAGCTGTTTTTT. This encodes CASSLDYAHAGELFF.

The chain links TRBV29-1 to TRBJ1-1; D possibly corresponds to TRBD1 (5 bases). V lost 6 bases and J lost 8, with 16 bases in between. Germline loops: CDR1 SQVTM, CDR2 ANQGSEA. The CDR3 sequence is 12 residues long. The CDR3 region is CSVPMTGAEAFF. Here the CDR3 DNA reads TGCAGCGTCCCTATGACTGGGGCAGAAGCTTTCTTT.

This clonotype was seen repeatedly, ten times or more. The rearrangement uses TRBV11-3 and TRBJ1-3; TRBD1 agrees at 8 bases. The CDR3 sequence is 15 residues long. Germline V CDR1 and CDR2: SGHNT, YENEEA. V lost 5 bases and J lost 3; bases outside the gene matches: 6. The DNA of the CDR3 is TGTGCCAGCAGCCTTGGACAGGGAGGTGGAAACACCATATATTTT. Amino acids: CASSLGQGGGNTIYF.

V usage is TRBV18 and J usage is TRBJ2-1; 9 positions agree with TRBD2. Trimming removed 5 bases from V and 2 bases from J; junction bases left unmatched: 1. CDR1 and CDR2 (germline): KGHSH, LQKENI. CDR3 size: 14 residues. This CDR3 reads CASSRTSAYNEQFF. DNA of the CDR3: TGTGCCAGCTCAAGGACTAGCGCCTACAATGAGCAGTTCTTC.

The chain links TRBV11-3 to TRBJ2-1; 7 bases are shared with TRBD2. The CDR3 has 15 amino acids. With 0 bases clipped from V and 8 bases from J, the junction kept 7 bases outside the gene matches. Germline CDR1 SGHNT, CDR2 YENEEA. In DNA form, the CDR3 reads TGTGCCAGCAGCTTAGATGGTGGGAGGGACGATGAGCAGTTCTTC. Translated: CASSLDGGRDDEQFF.

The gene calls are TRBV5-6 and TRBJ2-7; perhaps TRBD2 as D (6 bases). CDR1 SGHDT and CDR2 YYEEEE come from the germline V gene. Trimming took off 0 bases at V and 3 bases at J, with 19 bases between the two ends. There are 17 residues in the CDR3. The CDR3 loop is CASSLDESQEGRYEQYF. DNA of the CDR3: TGTGCCAGCAGCTTGGATGAGAGTCAGGAGGGCCGCTACGAGCAGTACTTC.

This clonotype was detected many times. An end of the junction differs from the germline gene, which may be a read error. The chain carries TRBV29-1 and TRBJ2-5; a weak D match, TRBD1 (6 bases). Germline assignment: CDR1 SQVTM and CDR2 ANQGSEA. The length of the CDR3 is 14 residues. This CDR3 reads CSVEGSGAQGTQYF. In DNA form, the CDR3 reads TGCAGCGTTGAGGGCTCAGGGGCCCAAGGGACCCAGTACTTC.

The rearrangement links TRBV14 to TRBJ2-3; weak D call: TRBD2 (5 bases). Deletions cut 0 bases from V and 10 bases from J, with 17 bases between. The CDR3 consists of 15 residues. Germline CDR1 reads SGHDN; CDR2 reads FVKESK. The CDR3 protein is CASSQERSGLFPQYF. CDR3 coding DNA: TGTGCCAGCAGCCAAGAGAGGTCAGGACTCTTCCCGCAGTATTTT.

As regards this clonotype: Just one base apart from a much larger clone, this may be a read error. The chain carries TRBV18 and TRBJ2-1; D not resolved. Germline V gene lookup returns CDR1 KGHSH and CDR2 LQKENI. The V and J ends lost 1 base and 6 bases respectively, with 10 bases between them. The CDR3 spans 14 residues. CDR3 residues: CASSPRAPSNEQFF. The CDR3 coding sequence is TGTGCCAGCTCACCACGGGCTCCTTCCAATGAGCAGTTCTTC.

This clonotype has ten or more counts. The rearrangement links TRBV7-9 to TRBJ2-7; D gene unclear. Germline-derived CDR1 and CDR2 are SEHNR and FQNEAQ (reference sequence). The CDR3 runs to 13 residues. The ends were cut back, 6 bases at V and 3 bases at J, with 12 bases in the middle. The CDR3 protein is CASRSKEGYEQYF. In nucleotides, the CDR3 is TGTGCCAGCAGGTCCAAGGAAGGCTACGAGCAGTACTTC.

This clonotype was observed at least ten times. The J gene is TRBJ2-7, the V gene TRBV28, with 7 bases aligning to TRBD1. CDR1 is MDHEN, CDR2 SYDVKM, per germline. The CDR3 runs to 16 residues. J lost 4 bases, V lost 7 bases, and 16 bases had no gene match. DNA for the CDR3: TGTGCCAGCACTACGATACAGGGGCCCCACACTTACGAGCAGTACTTC. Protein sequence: CASTTIQGPHTYEQYF.

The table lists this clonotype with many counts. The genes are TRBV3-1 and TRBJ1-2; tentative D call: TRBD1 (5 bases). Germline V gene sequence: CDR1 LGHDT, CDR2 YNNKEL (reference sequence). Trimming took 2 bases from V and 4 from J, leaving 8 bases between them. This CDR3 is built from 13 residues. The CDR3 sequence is CASSQQGSYGYTF. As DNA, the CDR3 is TGTGCCAGCAGCCAACAGGGAAGCTATGGCTACACCTTC.

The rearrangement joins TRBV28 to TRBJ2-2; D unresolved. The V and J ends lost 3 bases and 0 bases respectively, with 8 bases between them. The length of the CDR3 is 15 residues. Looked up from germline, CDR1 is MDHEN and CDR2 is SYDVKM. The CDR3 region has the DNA TGTGCCAGCAGTTTGGATGTAGCGAACACCGGGGAGCTGTTTTTT. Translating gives CASSLDVANTGELFF.

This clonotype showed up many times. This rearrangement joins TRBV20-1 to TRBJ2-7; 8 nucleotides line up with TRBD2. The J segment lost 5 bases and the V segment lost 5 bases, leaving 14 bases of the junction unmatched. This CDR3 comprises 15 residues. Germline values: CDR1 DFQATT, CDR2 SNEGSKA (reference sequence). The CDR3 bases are TGCAGTGCTCCCCTCGGGGTTAGCGGGACCCACGAGCAGTACTTC. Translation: CSAPLGVSGTHEQYF.

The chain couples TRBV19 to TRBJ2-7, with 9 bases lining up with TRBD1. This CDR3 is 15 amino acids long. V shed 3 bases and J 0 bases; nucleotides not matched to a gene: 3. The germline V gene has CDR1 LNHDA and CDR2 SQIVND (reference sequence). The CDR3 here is CASSMGQGSSYEQYF. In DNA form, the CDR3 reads TGTGCCAGTAGTATGGGACAGGGCTCCTCCTACGAGCAGTACTTC. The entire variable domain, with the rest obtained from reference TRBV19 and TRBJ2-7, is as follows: DGGITQSPKYLFRKEGQNVTLSCEQNLNHDAMYWYRQDPGQGLRLIYYSQIVNDFQKGDIAEGYSVSREKKESFPLTVTSAQKNPTAFYLCASSMGQGSSYEQYFGPGTRLTVT.

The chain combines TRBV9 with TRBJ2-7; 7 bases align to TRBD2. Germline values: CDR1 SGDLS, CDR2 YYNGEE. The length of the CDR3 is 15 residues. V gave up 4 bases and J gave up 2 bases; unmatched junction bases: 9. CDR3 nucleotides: TGTGCCAGCAGCCTTTCCGCAGCGGGGACCTACGAGCAGTACTTC. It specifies CASSLSAAGTYEQYF. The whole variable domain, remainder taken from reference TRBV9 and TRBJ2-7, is DSGVTQTPKHLITATGQRVTLRCSPRSGDLSVYWYQQSLDQGLQFLIQYYNGEERAKGNILERFSAQQFPDLHSELNLSSLELGDSALYFCASSLSAAGTYEQYFGPGTRLTVT.